This T cell receptor beta chain came from a study of breast tumors, draining lymph nodes, adjacent tissues (dated by TCRdb to about 2016). Broadly, across the study: TCR beta repertoires were compared across tumor, adjacent nontumor tissue and axillary lymph nodes obtained from breast cancer patients. In human breast cancer, the study set out to assess how tumor, surrounding tissue and draining lymph node repertoires relate to one another and whether T cells might be exchanged between them. Broader findings and caveats from the paper: The data were considered consistent with most tumor T cells being derived from the lymph node and subsequently expanding within tumor tissue. Tumor T-cell repertoires showed less diversity than lymph node repertoires and more diversity than nontumor tissue repertoires, and tumor T-cell repertoires showed preferential V and J gene usage. Tumor and nontumor tissue repertoires were found to be significantly more similar in luminal-like than in basal-like breast cancer. The conclusion that tumor T cells originate in lymph nodes was presented as consistent with a hypothesis rather than as directly demonstrated.

The germline V gene supplies CDR1 MNHEY and CDR2 SVGAGI. Trimming removed 6 bases from V and 1 base from J, leaving 9 bases between the germline ends. Reading from cysteine to phenylalanine, the CDR3 counts 13 amino acids. Of the read, only the CDR3 DNA is kept; its 39 bases are in frame from base 1. Sequencing used an Illumina HiSeq 2000. Multiplex PCR amplification was used to generate the TCR beta chain libraries. The amplified TCR beta chain products were analyzed by high-throughput sequencing. TCRdb cleaned the public reads at Q25 with fastp, built clones with MiXCR and kept in-frame beta chains. Every CDR3 protein is listed once, alongside the most common genes and DNA of its rows. The sample table lists some 150,000 distinct CDR3 sequences, roughly 35% of them with a count of one. Clones ranked in the top ten supply roughly 3.8% of the sample. There are many counts of this clonotype. Its antigen is still unknown. The record has no base qualities; no much larger clone is one base away.

The axillary draining lymph nodes of breast cancer patients were the source of the lymph node samples. This TCR was sampled from a female donor with breast cancer. Some clones in this sample may be carry-over from other donors' samples. The rearranged chain carries TRBV6-5 and TRBJ2-5; the D gene assignment is ambiguous. The sequenced material came from axillary lymph node tissue. The encoded CDR3 is CASRLSLQETQYF. The sequenced DNA: TGTGCCAGCAGGTTAAGCCTCCAAGAGACCCAGTACTTC.